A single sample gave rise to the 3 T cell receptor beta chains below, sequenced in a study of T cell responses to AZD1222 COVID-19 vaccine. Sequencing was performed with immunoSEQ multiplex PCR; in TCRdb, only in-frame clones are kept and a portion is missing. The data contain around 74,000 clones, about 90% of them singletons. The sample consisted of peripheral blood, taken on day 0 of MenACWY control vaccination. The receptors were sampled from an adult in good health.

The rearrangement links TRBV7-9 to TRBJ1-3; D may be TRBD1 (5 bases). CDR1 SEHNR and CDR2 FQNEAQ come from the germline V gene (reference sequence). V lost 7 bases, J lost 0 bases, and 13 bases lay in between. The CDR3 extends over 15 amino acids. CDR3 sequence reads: CASTSDTFSGNTIYF. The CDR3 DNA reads TGTGCCAGCACCTCGGACACATTCTCTGGAAACACCATATATTTT.

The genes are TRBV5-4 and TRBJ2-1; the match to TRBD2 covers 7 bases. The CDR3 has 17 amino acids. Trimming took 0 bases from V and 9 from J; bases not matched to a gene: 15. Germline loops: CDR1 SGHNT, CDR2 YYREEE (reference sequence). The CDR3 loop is CASSLDSSRRGNGEQFF. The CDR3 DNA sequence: TGTGCCAGCAGCTTGGATTCCAGCCGGCGGGGGAATGGTGAGCAGTTCTTC.

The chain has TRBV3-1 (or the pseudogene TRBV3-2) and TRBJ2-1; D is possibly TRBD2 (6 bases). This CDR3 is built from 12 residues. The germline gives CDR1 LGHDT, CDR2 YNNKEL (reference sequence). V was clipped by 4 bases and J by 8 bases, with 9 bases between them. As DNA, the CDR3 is TGTGCCAGCAGCCCGACTAGGGATGAGCAGTTCTTC. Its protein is CASSPTRDEQFF.